This passage covers 19 T cell receptor beta chains from one sample sequenced in a study of graft-versus-host responses after intestinal transplantation. This table comes from immunoSEQ multiplex PCR, and its TCRdb copy is limited to in-frame clones, with some not included. The sample has approximately 15,000 clones; about 61% are singletons. Tissue processing of the graft released intraepithelial and lamina propria lymphocytes from it. Sequenced material: ileum tissue, taken 524 days after transplant. Source of these receptors: a human patient who received an intestinal transplant, so some T cells may come from the graft donor.

The chain carries TRBV7-2 and TRBJ2-3; TRBD2 agrees at 10 bases. Germline-derived CDR1 and CDR2 are SGHTA and FQGNSA. The length of the CDR3 is 15 residues. V shed 4 bases and J 6 bases; nucleotides not matched to a gene: 7. This CDR3 reads CASSSGAGGPDTQYF. In DNA, the CDR3 is TGTGCCAGCAGCTCCGGAGCGGGGGGGCCGGATACGCAGTATTTT.

The chain is built from TRBV4-3 and TRBJ1-2; TRBD1 might be the D (5 bases). CDR3 length: 15 amino acids. Germline V gene sequence: CDR1 LGHNA, CDR2 YSLEER. Trimming took off 1 base at V and 7 bases at J, with 16 bases between the two ends. CDR3 coding DNA: TGCGCCAGCAGCCAAGCCCCCCCAGGGCCCGGTGGCTACACCTTC. It yields the protein CASSQAPPGPGGYTF.

This chain connects TRBV5-1 to TRBJ1-4, with TRBD1 matching over 8 bases. The CDR3 is 16 amino acids. Trimming at V came to 2 bases and at J to 4 bases, leaving 7 bases not matched to a gene. In germline, CDR1 is SGHRS, CDR2 YFSETQ. CDR3 protein: CASSFGQGASNEKLFF. The CDR3, as DNA: TGCGCCAGCAGCTTCGGGCAGGGGGCCAGTAATGAAAAACTGTTTTTT.

The gene calls are TRBV6-4 and TRBJ2-2; D might be TRBD2 (6 bases). This CDR3 is 15 amino acids long. The V and J ends lost 0 bases and 1 base respectively, with 6 bases between them. The germline CDR1 and CDR2 sequences are MRHNA and SNTAGT. The CDR3: CASSDSSGNTGELFF. The CDR3 DNA is TGTGCCAGCAGTGACTCTAGCGGGAACACCGGGGAGCTGTTTTTT.

To note about this clone: One end of the junction does not line up with germline, which may come from a read error. The chain is built from TRBV30 and TRBJ1-2, with 7 bases identical to TRBD1. This CDR3 has 17 amino acids. The germline gives CDR1 GTSNPN, CDR2 SVGIG (reference sequence). Here the CDR3 DNA reads TGTTCCTGTTCCGGGCCTAGAGGCAGGGGGGTGGACTATGGCTACACCTTC. As protein: CSCSGPRGRGVDYGYTF.

The chain carries TRBV12-1 and TRBJ2-3; the table names TRBD2, a call not compared with the DNA. TRBV12-1 corresponds to a pseudogene. CDR3 length: 16 amino acids. CDR3 in amino acids: CASSFALAGATDTQYF. CDR3 coding DNA: TGTGCCAGCAGCTTTGCTTTAGCGGGTGCCACAGATACGCAGTATTTT.

This clone occurred a few times. Its ends do not fully match the called genes, so a read error is possible. The chain has TRBV7-2 and TRBJ2-3, with 10 positions matching TRBD1. The germline V gene encodes CDR1 SGHTA and CDR2 FQGNSA. The CDR3 extends over 15 amino acids. The CDR3 coding sequence is TGCGCCAGCAGCCACTCGGACAGGGGGGAACATACGCAGTATTTT. Its protein product is CASSHSDRGEHTQYF.

The rearrangement uses TRBV7-6 and TRBJ1-1; a possible D gene is TRBD1 (5 bases). Germline lookup yields CDR1 SGHVS and CDR2 FNYEAQ. V lost 6 bases and J lost 5, with 13 bases in between. The CDR3 sequence is 13 residues long. Here the CDR3 reads CASSGGGGTEAFF. CDR3 bases: TGTGCCAGCAGTGGGGGGGGAGGGACTGAAGCTTTCTTT. The whole variable domain, filled in from reference TRBV7-6 and TRBJ1-1, reads GAGVSQSPRYKVTKRGQDVALRCDPISGHVSLYWYRQALGQGPEFLTYFNYEAQQDKSGLPNDRFSAERPEGSISTLTIQRTEQRDSAMYRCASSGGGGTEAFFGQGTRLTVV.

V gene TRBV7-2 combines with J gene TRBJ1-2, with D tentatively TRBD1 (5 bases). This CDR3 is 14 amino acids long. Germline-derived CDR1 and CDR2 are SGHTA and FQGNSA. V lost 5 bases to trimming and J lost 2 bases, with 12 bases between them. The CDR3 nucleotides are TGTGCCAGCAGCCGCGAACGGGGGAACTATGGCTACACCTTC. Translation: CASSRERGNYGYTF.

V gene TRBV7-9 combines with J gene TRBJ2-7, with D tentatively TRBD1 (6 bases). The CDR3 extends over 17 amino acids. Per the germline V gene, CDR1 is SEHNR and CDR2 is FQNEAQ (reference sequence). Trimming removed 1 base at V and 0 bases at J, with 16 bases between. As DNA, the CDR3 is TGTGCCAGCAGCTTAGGGTTCCGGACAGAAATCTCCTACGAGCAGTACTTC. Translated, it gives CASSLGFRTEISYEQYF.

This chain uses TRBV4-3 with TRBJ1-1, with 8 bases lining up with TRBD1. Germline loops: CDR1 LGHNA, CDR2 YSLEER. The CDR3 is made up of 15 amino acids. The V and J ends lost 0 bases and 4 bases, in that order; junction bases with no gene match: 4. CDR3 DNA: TGCGCCAGCAGCCAAGAAATCACAGGGGGCACTGAAGCTTTCTTT. As protein: CASSQEITGGTEAFF.

This rearrangement joins TRBV7-2 to TRBJ2-7; D might be TRBD2 (5 bases). CDR3 size: 15 residues. The germline V gene encodes CDR1 SGHTA and CDR2 FQGNSA. Trimming took 5 bases from V and 0 from J, leaving 14 bases between them. The CDR3 region is CASSQTGKSSYEQYF. The CDR3 DNA reads TGTGCCAGCAGCCAGACCGGGAAGAGCTCCTACGAGCAGTACTTC.

This clone was recorded a few times. CDR3 coding DNA: TGTGCCAGCTCACCCCAGGGACAGGGCGGCACTGAAGCTTTCTTT. It codes for CASSPQGQGGTEAFF. The rearrangement links TRBV18 to TRBJ1-1, with 9 bases aligning to TRBD1. This CDR3 contains 15 residues. V gave up 3 bases and J gave up 4 bases; unmatched junction bases: 6. The germline V gene has CDR1 KGHSH and CDR2 LQKENI.

The V gene is TRBV19, the J gene TRBJ2-7, with D perhaps TRBD2 (5 bases). Germline CDR1 LNHDA, CDR2 SQIVND (reference sequence). CDR3 length equals 13 residues. The V gene lost 7 bases and the J gene lost 1 base, with 11 bases spanning the gap. This CDR3 is CASTRRGSYEQYF. As DNA, the CDR3 is TGTGCCAGTACTAGGCGCGGGTCCTACGAGCAGTACTTC. The full variable domain, its missing parts supplied by reference TRBV19 and TRBJ2-7, is DGGITQSPKYLFRKEGQNVTLSCEQNLNHDAMYWYRQDPGQGLRLIYYSQIVNDFQKGDIAEGYSVSREKKESFPLTVTSAQKNPTAFYLCASTRRGSYEQYFGPGTRLTVT.

The chain couples TRBV19 to TRBJ2-7, with D unresolved. Germline lookup yields CDR1 LNHDA and CDR2 SQIVND (reference sequence). V was pared by 2 bases and J by 7 bases, with 3 bases between. The CDR3 covers 10 residues. CDR3 amino acids: CASSIREQYF. The CDR3 DNA sequence: TGTGCCAGTAGTATACGGGAGCAGTACTTC.

The V call is TRBV30, the J call TRBJ2-3; D remains ambiguous. CDR1 is GTSNPN and CDR2 is SVGIG in the germline V gene (reference sequence). Trimming left V 0 bases short and J 5 bases short, with 9 bases between. The CDR3 has 13 amino acids. DNA of the CDR3: TGTGCCTGGAGTGTTTCTAGGAAAGATACGCAGTATTTT. Translation gives CAWSVSRKDTQYF.

The chain links TRBV6-5 to TRBJ1-2; perhaps TRBD1 as D (5 bases). There are 16 residues in the CDR3. V shed 1 base and J shed 2 bases, with 14 bases lying between them. The germline CDR1 and CDR2 sequences are MNHEY and SVGAGI. The CDR3 region is CASSYYVGVLNYGYTF. The CDR3 DNA reads as TGTGCCAGCAGTTACTATGTAGGGGTCTTGAACTATGGCTACACCTTC.

The V gene is TRBV2, the J gene TRBJ2-7, with TRBD2 matching over 13 bases. Germline loops: CDR1 SNHLY, CDR2 FYNNEI. The trim removed 6 bases at V and 3 bases at J, leaving 8 bases unmatched. CDR3 length equals 16 residues. Here the CDR3 reads CASRGPGLAGFYEQYF. The CDR3 nucleotides read TGTGCCAGCAGGGGACCGGGACTAGCGGGGTTCTACGAGCAGTACTTC. The full variable domain, in which reference TRBV2 and TRBJ2-7 provide the parts outside the CDR3, is EPEVTQTPSHQVTQMGQEVILRCVPISNHLYFYWYRQILGQKVEFLVSFYNNEISEKSEIFDDQFSVERPDGSNFTLKIRSTKLEDSAMYFCASRGPGLAGFYEQYFGPGTRLTVT.

This clone has just one count. The chain has TRBV30 and TRBJ2-3; possibly TRBD2 for D (6 bases). The CDR3 loop spans 15 amino acids. The V gene lost 6 bases and the J gene lost 2 bases, with 18 bases spanning the gap. Germline CDR1 reads GTSNPN; CDR2 reads SVGIG (reference sequence). CDR3 coding DNA: TGTGCCTGCGGCGGAGTCGGGGGTATCACAGATACGCAGTATTTT. Its translation: CACGGVGGITDTQYF.